A single sample is the source of the 18 T cell receptor beta chains below, sequenced in a study of blood T cell repertoires in COVID-19. Clones were sequenced by immunoSEQ multiplex PCR, and TCRdb holds only the in-frame ones, with some missing. The table includes over 65,000 clones, roughly 82% detected once. The material sequenced was peripheral blood. The receptors were sampled from an elderly man with active COVID-19.

The chain carries TRBV28 and TRBJ2-2; D is possibly TRBD1 (5 bases). V was clipped by 5 bases and J by 5 bases, with 9 bases between them. CDR3 size: 13 residues. Germline V lookup: CDR1 MDHEN, CDR2 SYDVKM. The CDR3 region is CASSVTATGELFF. The DNA of the CDR3 is TGTGCCAGCAGTGTGACAGCGACCGGGGAGCTGTTTTTT. The full variable domain, its missing parts supplied by reference TRBV28 and TRBJ2-2, is DVKVTQSSRYLVKRTGEKVFLECVQDMDHENMFWYRQDPGLGLRLIYFSYDVKMKEKGDIPEGYSVSREKKERFSLILESASTNQTSMYLCASSVTATGELFFGEGSRLTVL.

The chain carries TRBV7-8 and TRBJ2-1; D is possibly TRBD2 (7 bases). Germline V gene lookup returns CDR1 SGHVS and CDR2 FQNEAQ. This CDR3 spans 17 amino acids. Trimming left V 1 base short and J 5 bases short, with 18 bases between. The CDR3 DNA follows: TGTGCCAGCAGCTTAGAGTCGTACGGGGGGCCCAACAATGAGCAGTTCTTC. Protein sequence: CASSLESYGGPNNEQFF.

The rearrangement joins TRBV13 to TRBJ1-3; no firm D call. CDR3 size: 13 residues. CDR1 is PRHDT, CDR2 FYEKMQ, per germline (reference sequence). Trimming shortened V by 8 bases and J by 3 bases, and 11 bases separated the two germline ends. CDR3: CASGMEGGNTIYF. The CDR3 region has the DNA TGTGCCAGCGGAATGGAGGGTGGAAACACCATATATTTT.

This rearrangement joins TRBV18 to TRBJ1-2; D call uncertain. Germline CDR1 reads KGHSH; CDR2 reads LQKENI. CDR3 length: 14 residues. V lost 5 bases, J lost 2 bases, and 12 bases lay in between. Written as DNA, the CDR3 is TGTGCCAGCTCATTACAGTCTGAGAACTATGGCTACACCTTC. Its translation: CASSLQSENYGYTF.

In its sample, this clone was seen once. The V and J genes are TRBV9 and TRBJ2-3; D call uncertain. Germline CDR1 is SGDLS and CDR2 is YYNGEE. V shed 4 bases and J shed 0 bases, with 15 bases lying between them. This CDR3 spans 16 amino acids. CDR3 DNA sequence: TGTGCCAGCAGCCCTCGCCCCCCAGGCAGCACAGATACGCAGTATTTT. This gives the protein CASSPRPPGSTDTQYF.

The chain uses TRBV5-6 and TRBJ1-6, with a tentative D call TRBD1 (6 bases). The germline gives CDR1 SGHDT, CDR2 YYEEEE. The CDR3 runs 14 residues. V shed 4 bases and J shed 10 bases, with 15 bases lying between them. The CDR3 DNA follows: TGTGCCAGCAGCCGAGGACAGCGATACTCACCCCTCCACTTT. Translation: CASSRGQRYSPLHF.

The V and J genes are TRBV6-2 or TRBV6-3 and TRBJ1-1, with 8 bases identical to TRBD1. CDR1 is MNHEY and CDR2 is SVGEGT in the germline V gene. The J segment lost 0 bases and the V segment lost 4 bases, leaving 10 bases of the junction unmatched. The CDR3 runs 17 residues. The CDR3 loop reads CASSSRQGRKLNTEAFF. The CDR3 bases are TGTGCCAGCAGTTCACGACAGGGGCGCAAGCTGAACACTGAAGCTTTCTTT.

The CDR3 loop reads CASSQGGGGLDTEAFF. The CDR3 DNA reads TGCGCCAGCAGCCAAGGGGGCGGGGGCTTGGACACTGAAGCTTTCTTT. The V call is TRBV4-1, the J call TRBJ1-1; D is perhaps TRBD1 (6 bases). CDR1 MGHRA and CDR2 YSYEKL come from the germline V gene. V was pared by 1 base and J by 3 bases, with 15 bases between. This CDR3 comprises 16 residues.

The chain has TRBV15 and TRBJ2-7; TRBD1 might be the D (5 bases). Between the trimmed V and J ends, which lost 3 bases and 6 bases, there was a span of 12 bases. Looked up from germline, CDR1 is LNHNV and CDR2 is YYDKDF (reference sequence). The CDR3 runs to 13 residues. The CDR3 loop is CATSRKEQVEQYF. The CDR3 DNA is TGTGCCACCAGCAGGAAGGAACAGGTCGAGCAGTACTTC. The full variable domain, with the rest looked up from reference TRBV15 and TRBJ2-7, is DAMVIQNPRYQVTQFGKPVTLSCSQTLNHNVMYWYQQKSSQAPKLLFHYYDKDFNNEADTPDNFQSRRPNTSFCFLDIRSPGLGDTAMYLCATSRKEQVEQYFGPGTRLTVT.

The chain joins TRBV18 to TRBJ2-1, with 8 nucleotides matching TRBD2. Trimming removed 1 base from V and 4 bases from J; junction bases left unmatched: 3. In germline, CDR1 is KGHSH, CDR2 LQKENI. CDR3 length: 15 residues. The CDR3 bases are TGTGCCAGCTCACCACAGCGGGAGCTATACAATGAGCAGTTCTTC. This gives the protein CASSPQRELYNEQFF. The full variable domain, rest sourced from reference TRBV18 and TRBJ2-1, is NAGVMQNPRHLVRRRGQEARLRCSPMKGHSHVYWYRQLPEEGLKFMVYLQKENIIDESGMPKERFSAEFPKEGPSILRIQQVVRGDSAAYFCASSPQRELYNEQFFGPGTRLTVL.

This sequence joins TRBV21-1 and TRBJ2-3; whether TRBD1, the table's D call, matches the DNA was not checked. TRBV21-1 is deemed a pseudogene. The CDR3 totals 15 residues. The CDR3 bases are TGTGCCAGCAGCAAAGAAGACAATAGCACAGATACGCAGTATTTT. Protein: CASSKEDNSTDTQYF.

The rearrangement uses TRBV7-8 and TRBJ1-2, with 9 bases identical to TRBD1. The CDR3 extends over 15 amino acids. With 5 bases clipped from V and 7 bases from J, the junction kept 11 bases outside the gene matches. Germline-derived CDR1 and CDR2 are SGHVS and FQNEAQ. CDR3: CASSAHGDREAGYTF. CDR3 DNA: TGTGCCAGCAGCGCACATGGGGACAGGGAAGCTGGCTACACCTTC.

The chain recombines TRBV5-1 with TRBJ2-3; 12 bases align to TRBD2. Trimming took 4 bases from V and 6 from J; bases not matched to a gene: 9. The CDR3 extends over 16 amino acids. Germline values: CDR1 SGHRS, CDR2 YFSETQ. The CDR3 here is CASSPGLAGHHDTQYF. The CDR3 nucleotides read TGCGCCAGCAGCCCGGGACTAGCGGGTCACCACGATACGCAGTATTTT.

The gene calls are TRBV18 and TRBJ1-5; 7 bases agree with TRBD1. Germline loops: CDR1 KGHSH, CDR2 LQKENI. This CDR3 contains 15 residues. V was pared by 3 bases and J by 3 bases, with 5 bases of the junction left unmatched. The CDR3: CASSPDGTDNQPQHF. The CDR3 bases are TGTGCCAGCTCACCGGACGGGACAGACAATCAGCCCCAGCATTTT.

The gene calls are TRBV4-3 and TRBJ1-2, with 7 bases that match TRBD1. The CDR3 spans 16 residues. J gave up 6 bases and V 1 base, and 11 bases lay outside the gene matches. Germline CDR1 reads LGHNA; CDR2 reads YSLEER. The CDR3 here is CASSQGGGGRADGYTF. The CDR3 DNA is TGCGCCAGCAGCCAAGGCGGAGGGGGCAGGGCGGATGGCTACACCTTC.

This chain uses TRBV7-2 with TRBJ1-6; no firm D call. Trimming removed 1 base from V and 9 bases from J, with 16 bases in between. Germline V gene lookup returns CDR1 SGHTA and CDR2 FQGNSA. This CDR3 comprises 16 residues. In nucleotides, the CDR3 is TGTGCCAGCAGCTTAGTAGGAGTGACGGGGAGTTCACCCCTCCACTTT. Translated, it gives CASSLVGVTGSSPLHF.

V is TRBV9 and J is TRBJ1-2; TRBD1 matches at 7 bases. The CDR3 is 16 amino acids. The trim removed 0 bases at V and 1 base at J, leaving 6 bases unmatched. Germline loops: CDR1 SGDLS, CDR2 YYNGEE. CDR3 in DNA: TGTGCCAGCAGCGTAGACCCGGGACAGAGTAACTATGGCTACACCTTC. Protein product: CASSVDPGQSNYGYTF.

This sequence joins TRBV28 and TRBJ2-4, with no clear D. The CDR3 has 15 residues. Germline V gives CDR1 MDHEN, CDR2 SYDVKM. V lost 6 bases to trimming and J lost 0 bases, with 12 bases between them. In nucleotides, the CDR3 is TGTGCCAGCAGCCTCCCCAGGCTAGCCAAAAACATTCAGTACTTC. Translation: CASSLPRLAKNIQYF. Full variable domain (missing parts from reference TRBV28 and TRBJ2-4): DVKVTQSSRYLVKRTGEKVFLECVQDMDHENMFWYRQDPGLGLRLIYFSYDVKMKEKGDIPEGYSVSREKKERFSLILESASTNQTSMYLCASSLPRLAKNIQYFGAGTRLSVL.